This TCR beta chain was observed in a study of CD8+CD57+ T cells in acquired aplastic anemia. General study points: The number of CD8+ CDR3 sequences shared by patients and controls was around 30.

From germline, CDR1 is SEHNR and CDR2 FQNEAQ (reference sequence). Trimming took 5 bases from V and 7 from J, leaving 15 bases between them. This CDR3 contains 13 residues. An expansion of CD8+CD57+ cells by flow cytometry had been shown in patients chosen for sequencing. Genomic DNA was employed as the template in profiling TCR beta VDJ and CDR3. MiXCR, run by TCRdb on the reads, gives a single entry per CDR3 protein. The sample yields under 200,000 distinct CDR3 sequences, 71% seen once. This clonotype was recorded a few times. The antigen is unknown. The chain uses TRBV7-9 and TRBJ2-7, with unresolved D. The receptor was derived from a human donor with aplastic anemia. The sequenced sample consisted of sorted CD4+, CD8+, or CD8+CD57+ T cells (not recorded which) from PBMCs. CDR3 sequence reads: CASSPPLVGEQYF. The CDR3 DNA sequence: TGTGCCAGCAGCCCCCCCTTGGTTGGTGAGCAGTACTTC.